This T cell receptor (beta chain) was recorded in a study of blood T cell repertoires in COVID-19. Per the study methods: Reference gene primer amplification gave estimated nucleated cell counts. The table came from immunoSEQ multiplex PCR; TCRdb's copy has only in-frame clones and leaves some out. That table supplies the V and J calls and clone size; D and trimming were determined from the DNA. The top ten clones hold roughly 2.1% of a sample with roughly 290,000 clones, around 88% of them seen once. The J segment lost 5 bases and the V segment lost 5 bases, leaving 4 bases of the junction unmatched. Per the germline V gene, CDR1 is MNHEY and CDR2 is SMNVEV (reference sequence). This CDR3 region has 13 residues.

This chain uses TRBV27 with TRBJ1-2, with 8 bases aligning to TRBD1. The clonotype comes from a woman aged 25 to 45 who had recovered from COVID-19. Sequenced input: peripheral blood. Here the CDR3 DNA reads TGTGCCAGCAGTAGACAGGGGCAATATGGCTACACCTTC. Protein product: CASSRQGQYGYTF.